The clone carrying this T cell receptor (beta chain) was recorded many times. What it recognizes is unknown. The CDR3 totals 14 residues. Germline assignment: CDR1 ENHRY and CDR2 SYGVKD. Trimming shortened V by 10 bases and J by 2 bases, and 17 bases separated the two germline ends. The data derive from a study of regulatory T cells in long-lasting Graves disease. Time point: newly diagnosed GD, antithyroid drugs for less than 3 months. PBMC-derived RNA was used for the TCR library. Enrollment of patients was through an endocrinology department in Xi'an, China. Findings of the study overall: TCR diversity in persistent Graves' patients was below that of newly diagnosed ones.

HTBI primers from iRepertoire and Arm-PCR of CDR3 regions yielded the TCR beta libraries. MiXCR was run by TCRdb on the multiplex PCR reads, yielding one entry per CDR3 protein. The table includes hundreds of thousands of distinct CDR3 sequences, more than 15% detected once. The V and J genes are TRBV10-3 and TRBJ2-5; D may be TRBD1 (5 bases). This TCR was sampled from a female donor with Graves disease. Specimen: peripheral blood mononuclear cells (PBMCs), collected at new diagnosis, from a patient treated with antithyroid drugs. The CDR3 loop is CATSPAPGQETQYF. CDR3 DNA: TGTGCCACTTCCCCGGCGCCAGGGCAAGAGACCCAGTACTTC.